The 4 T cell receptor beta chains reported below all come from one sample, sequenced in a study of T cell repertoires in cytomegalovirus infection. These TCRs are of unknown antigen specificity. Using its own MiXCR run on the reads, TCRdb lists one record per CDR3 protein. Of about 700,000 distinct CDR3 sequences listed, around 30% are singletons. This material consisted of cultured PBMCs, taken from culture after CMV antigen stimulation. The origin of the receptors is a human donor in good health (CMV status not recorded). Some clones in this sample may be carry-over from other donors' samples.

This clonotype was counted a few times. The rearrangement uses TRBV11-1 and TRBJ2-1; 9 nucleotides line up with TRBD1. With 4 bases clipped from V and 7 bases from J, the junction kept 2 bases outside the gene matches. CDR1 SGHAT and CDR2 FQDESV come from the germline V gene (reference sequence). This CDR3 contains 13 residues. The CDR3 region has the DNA TGTGCCAGCAGCTACGGACAGGGGAATGAGCAGTTCTTC. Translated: CASSYGQGNEQFF.

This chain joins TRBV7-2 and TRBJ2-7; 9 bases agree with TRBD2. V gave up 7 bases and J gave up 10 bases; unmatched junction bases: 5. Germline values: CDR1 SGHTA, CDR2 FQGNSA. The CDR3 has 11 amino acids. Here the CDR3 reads CASTLAGPQYF. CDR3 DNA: TGTGCCAGCACACTAGCGGGTCCCCAGTACTTC.

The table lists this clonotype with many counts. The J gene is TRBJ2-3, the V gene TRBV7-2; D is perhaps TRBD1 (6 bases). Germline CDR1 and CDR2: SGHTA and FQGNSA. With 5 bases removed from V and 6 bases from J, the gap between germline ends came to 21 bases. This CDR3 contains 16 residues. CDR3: CASSPQRGGYRDTQYF. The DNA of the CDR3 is TGTGCCAGCAGCCCCCAGCGAGGGGGTTACCGGGATACGCAGTATTTT.

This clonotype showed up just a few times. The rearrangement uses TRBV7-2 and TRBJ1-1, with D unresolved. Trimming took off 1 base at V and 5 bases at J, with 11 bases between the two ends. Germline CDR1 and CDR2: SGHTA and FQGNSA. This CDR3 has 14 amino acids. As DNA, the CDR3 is TGTGCCAGCAGCTTAGTTGTATGGGGTACTGAAGCTTTCTTT. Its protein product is CASSLVVWGTEAFF.